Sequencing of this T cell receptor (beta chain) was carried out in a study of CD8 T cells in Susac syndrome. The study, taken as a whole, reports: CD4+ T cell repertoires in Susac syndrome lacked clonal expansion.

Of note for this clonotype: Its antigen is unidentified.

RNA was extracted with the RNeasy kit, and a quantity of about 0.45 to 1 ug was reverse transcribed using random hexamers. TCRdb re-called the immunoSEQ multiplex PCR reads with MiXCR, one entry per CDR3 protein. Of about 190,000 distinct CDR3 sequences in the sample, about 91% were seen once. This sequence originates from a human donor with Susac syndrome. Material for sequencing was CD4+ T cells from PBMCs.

CDR3 coding DNA: TGTGCCAGCCGGGCCCAGGACCAAGAGACCCAGTACTTC. Amino acids: CASRAQDQETQYF. The chain links TRBV5-6 to TRBJ2-5; D not certain. CDR1 is SGHDT and CDR2 is YYEEEE in the germline V gene. The CDR3 is made up of 13 amino acids. The V gene lost 7 bases and the J gene lost 0 bases, with 10 bases spanning the gap.